The clone carrying this T cell receptor (beta chain) has ten or more counts. Its antigen is not known. CDR1 GTSNPN and CDR2 SVGIG come from the germline V gene (reference sequence). J gave up 9 bases and V 2 bases, and 9 bases lay outside the gene matches. The CDR3 runs to 15 residues. Each CDR3 protein gets one entry after TCRdb re-called the 5' RACE reads with MiXCR. The profile covers under 15,000 distinct CDR3 sequences, with over 5.5% appearing a single time and 11% taken by the ten largest. This record comes from a study of spatial heterogeneity in lung cancer. Study context: Alpha-chain sequences were consistently detected in smaller numbers than beta-chain sequences. Regarding the study as a whole: Coverage was estimated at around 7% of tumor T cells for alpha chains and 13% for beta chains. Tumor mutation count correlated with how many alpha and beta TCRs expanded intratumorally.

Time point here: sample taken at primary tumor resection. The roughly 66 donors had untreated early-stage non-small cell lung cancer. The input material, whole RNA from tumor, nontumor lung or frozen PBMC, was sequenced unsorted. This TCR was recovered from a female donor with early-stage non-small cell lung cancer. Material: lung tumor tissue, obtained at surgery. The chain has TRBV30 and TRBJ2-1, with TRBD2 matching 11 bases. Here the CDR3 DNA reads TGTGCCTGGAGTTTAGCGGGGGGGCCGCTAGGTGAGCAGTTCTTC. It translates to CAWSLAGGPLGEQFF.